This TCR beta chain was obtained from a study of blood T cell repertoires in COVID-19. Study-level information: From the United States, Italy and Spain came samples of acute and convalescent COVID-19.

Sequencing was performed with immunoSEQ multiplex PCR; in TCRdb, only in-frame clones are kept and a portion is missing. The repertoire holds more than 300,000 clones, with roughly 90% as singletons. This clone was observed a handful of times. Germline V gives CDR1 ENHRY, CDR2 SYGVKD. Trimming removed 9 bases from V and 2 bases from J, with 13 bases in between. This CDR3 has 13 residues. Recruits, aged about 18 to 95 years, lived in 20 to 30 US areas. Participant reports of clinical history set cohort assignment. The recovered donors of Cohort 3 showed two negative PCRs, clearance, or symptom resolution.

Material: PBMCs or T cells enriched from blood (not recorded which). J is TRBJ1-1 and V is TRBV10-3; weak D call: TRBD1 (5 bases). This receptor was taken from a woman in her twenties or thirties who had recovered from COVID-19. In nucleotides, the CDR3 is TGTGCCATAAAAAGGACACCCAACACTGAAGCTTTCTTT. Protein sequence: CAIKRTPNTEAFF.